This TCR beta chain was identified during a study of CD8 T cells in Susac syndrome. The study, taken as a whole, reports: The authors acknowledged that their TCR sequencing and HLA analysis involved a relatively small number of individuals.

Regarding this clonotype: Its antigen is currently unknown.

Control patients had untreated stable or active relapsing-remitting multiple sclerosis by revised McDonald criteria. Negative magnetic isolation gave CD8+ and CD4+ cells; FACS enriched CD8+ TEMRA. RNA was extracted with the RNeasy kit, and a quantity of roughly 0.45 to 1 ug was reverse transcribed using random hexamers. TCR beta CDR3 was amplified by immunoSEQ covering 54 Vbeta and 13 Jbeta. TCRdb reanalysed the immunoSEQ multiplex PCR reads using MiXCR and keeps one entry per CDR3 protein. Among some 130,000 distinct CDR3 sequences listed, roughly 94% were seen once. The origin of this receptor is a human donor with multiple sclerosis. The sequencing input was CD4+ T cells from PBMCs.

The chain's CDR3 is CASSLRTGAYEQYF. CDR3 DNA: TGCGCCAGCAGCTTGAGGACAGGGGCTTACGAGCAGTACTTC. V is TRBV5-1 and J is TRBJ2-7; 9 bases line up with TRBD1. Trimming removed 1 base from V and 4 bases from J; junction bases left unmatched: 3. The germline gives CDR1 SGHRS, CDR2 YFSETQ. The CDR3 is 14 residues long.